The next 4 T cell receptor beta chains were all read from a single sample in a study of T-cell memory formation after mild COVID-19. TCRdb called the 5' RACE reads again in MiXCR, with one record for every CDR3 protein. Of under 550,000 distinct CDR3 sequences in the sample, over 15% were seen once. The source material was PBMCs or a T cell subset sorted from them (not recorded which). Receptors were obtained from an adult woman who had mild COVID-19 (a few samples of this study predate the infection). Cell type and time point are not known.

The chain employs TRBV6-2 or TRBV6-3 and TRBJ2-7; 12 bases match TRBD2. The CDR3 loop spans 16 amino acids. V was clipped by 2 bases and J by 0 bases; unmatched bases: 2. The germline CDR1 and CDR2 sequences are MNHEY and SVGEGT. As DNA, the CDR3 is TGTGCCAGCAGTTACGGGACTAGCGGGCGCTCCTACGAGCAGTACTTC. It yields the protein CASSYGTSGRSYEQYF.

V gene TRBV29-1 combines with J gene TRBJ2-5, with a weak D call TRBD1 (6 bases). The germline gives CDR1 SQVTM, CDR2 ANQGSEA. The V and J ends lost 2 bases and 5 bases respectively, with 12 bases between them. The CDR3 is made up of 13 amino acids. The CDR3 DNA reads TGCAGCGTTGAAATGGGGGCGTCGGAGACCCAGTACTTC. It encodes CSVEMGASETQYF.

This clonotype turned up a few times. This chain connects TRBV4-2 to TRBJ2-3, with 10 bases identical to TRBD1. J lost 0 bases, V lost 4 bases, and 10 bases had no gene match. The CDR3 totals 18 residues. Germline V gene lookup returns CDR1 LGHNA and CDR2 YNFKEQ. The CDR3 is CASSPRDRGRTSTDTQYF. The CDR3 coding sequence is TGTGCCAGCAGCCCCCGGGACAGGGGCCGAACAAGCACAGATACGCAGTATTTT.

The J gene is TRBJ2-2, the V gene TRBV2; D is unclear. Between the trimmed V and J ends, which lost 8 bases and 3 bases, there was a span of 16 bases. The CDR3 runs 15 residues. The germline V gene encodes CDR1 SNHLY and CDR2 FYNNEI. The CDR3 sequence: CASRELRDHTGELFF. Written as DNA, the CDR3 is TGTGCCAGCCGAGAGCTGCGAGACCACACCGGGGAGCTGTTTTTT.